Listed below are T cell receptor beta chains from one sample, sequenced in a study of cytomegalovirus exposure and HLA in healthy donors. Clones were read by immunoSEQ multiplex PCR, and TCRdb kept only the in-frame ones, dropping some. The table lists roughly 230,000 clones, approximately 91% of them singletons. The specimen sequenced was PBMCs. The source of these receptors is a girl aged 2 to 9 in good health and CMV-seronegative. Each CDR3 is given with its conserved first and last residue. The D gene is left open where the match is weak. Rows may omit the clone size; those that give it use once, few, many or a size class.

CDR3nt,CDR3aa,v_gene,abundance,d_gene,j_gene
TGTGCCAGCAGTTTAAGACAGGGCACTGAAGCTTTCTTT,CASSLRQGTEAFF,TRBV27,NA,TRBD1,TRBJ1-1
TGCGCCAGCGGGTTAGGTGGACAGGGGTACAATGAGCAGTTCTTC,CASGLGGQGYNEQFF,TRBV5-1,once,TRBD1,TRBJ2-1
TGTGCCAGCAGCCAATTCGGGGTAGGCACTGAAGCTTTCTTT,CASSQFGVGTEAFF,TRBV4-2,NA,NA,TRBJ1-1
TGTGCCAGCAATTACGAGGGTAATGAGCAGTTCTTC,CASNYEGNEQFF,TRBV2,NA,NA,TRBJ2-1
TGCGCCAGCAGTCAACCTCCTGGGGGGAAGGGTACAGATACGCAGTATTTT,CASSQPPGGKGTDTQYF,TRBV23-1,NA,NA,TRBJ2-3
TGCGCCAGCAGCTTGGTGCTGACAGGTTTGAACACTGAAGCTTTCTTT,CASSLVLTGLNTEAFF,TRBV5-1,NA,NA,TRBJ1-1
TGTGCCAGCAGCTTATTACTAGCGGGGCTCAATGAGCAGTTCTTC,CASSLLLAGLNEQFF,TRBV11-2,NA,TRBD2,TRBJ2-1
TGTGCCAGCTCACCACGGGACTTAGAAATTATGAACACTGAAGCTTTCTTT,CASSPRDLEIMNTEAFF,TRBV18,NA,NA,TRBJ1-1
TGTGCCAGCAGTCACAGGGGAAAGAACTATGGCTACACCTTC,CASSHRGKNYGYTF,TRBV27,NA,TRBD1,TRBJ1-2
TGTGCTAGTGGCCGCTATAGCGGGGCATGGACTGAGCAGTTCTTC,CASGRYSGAWTEQFF,TRBV12-5,NA,TRBD2,TRBJ2-1
TGTGCCAGCAGCCAAGAAACCCCGACAGGGGGCAAAGCTAACTATGGCTACACCTTC,CASSQETPTGGKANYGYTF,TRBV14,NA,TRBD1,TRBJ1-2
TGTGCCAGCAGCTTGCGACTCCGCATCTACGAGCAGTACTTC,CASSLRLRIYEQYF,TRBV5-6,NA,NA,TRBJ2-7
TGCGCCAGCAGCCGTACAGGGGAGGACGGCTACACCTTC,CASSRTGEDGYTF,TRBV4-1,NA,TRBD1,TRBJ1-2
TGTGCCAGCCCCCCGGGTCTAGGCTACAATGAGCAGTTCTTC,CASPPGLGYNEQFF,TRBV6-1,NA,NA,TRBJ2-1
TGTGCCAGCAGTTCGAGGACAGGGAGGCAGACGTACGAGCAGTACTTC,CASSSRTGRQTYEQYF,TRBV6-5,few,TRBD1,TRBJ2-7
TGCGCCAGCAGCTCTCACCCCACGGGAGTGGCCGATACGCAGTATTTT,CASSSHPTGVADTQYF,TRBV5-1,NA,NA,TRBJ2-3
TGCGCCAGCAGCAGCGACCAACCGACAGGAGGAGGTTCACCCCTCCACTTT,CASSSDQPTGGGSPLHF,TRBV4-1,NA,NA,TRBJ1-6
TGTGCCAGCAGCTTAATAGCCCTGCCAGGGGCGGTTGACACTGAAGCTTTCTTT,CASSLIALPGAVDTEAFF,TRBV7-3,NA,NA,TRBJ1-1
TGTGCCACCCTCCGGGACAGGGTATTCGGCTACACCTTC,CATLRDRVFGYTF,TRBV28,once,TRBD1,TRBJ1-2
TGTGCCAGCAGTTTATCCGCGTCCTACAATGAGCAGTTCTTC,CASSLSASYNEQFF,TRBV28,NA,NA,TRBJ2-1
TGTGCCAGTGGGGGACAGTGGATCTCCTACGAGCAGTACTTC,CASGGQWISYEQYF,TRBV2,NA,TRBD1,TRBJ2-7
TGTGCCAGCAGGCGTACTACAGGGGGCCCAAACCTTTTGAACACTGAAGCTTTCTTT,CASRRTTGGPNLLNTEAFF,TRBV6-4,NA,TRBD1,TRBJ1-1
TGTGCCAGCAGGGCCTCTGTCCTCTCTGGAAACACCATATATTTT,CASRASVLSGNTIYF,TRBV6-1,NA,NA,TRBJ1-3
TGTGCCTGGAGCCCTAGCGGGGCGAGCAATGAGCAGTTCTTC,CAWSPSGASNEQFF,TRBV30,NA,TRBD2,TRBJ2-1
TGCGCCAGCAGGCTAGACTGGACAGCTAATAATGAAAAACTGTTTTTT,CASRLDWTANNEKLFF,TRBV4-1,NA,NA,TRBJ1-4
TGTGCCAACTCCAGGGGCCCCCCAAAAGAGACCCAGTACTTC,CANSRGPPKETQYF,TRBV27,NA,NA,TRBJ2-5
TGTGCCACCTGGGACAGGGGGTACAATGAGCAGTTCTTC,CATWDRGYNEQFF,TRBV6-5,NA,TRBD1,TRBJ2-1
TGTGCCAGCAGCGCAAACCCAATAAGCGCCCGGTTCTTC,CASSANPISARFF,TRBV6-5,NA,NA,TRBJ2-1
TGTGCCAGCAGCTTGGCGACAACGGATAAAGAGACCCAGTACTTC,CASSLATTDKETQYF,TRBV5-6,once,NA,TRBJ2-5
TGTGCCAGCAGCTTAAGGGGGCAGGATCAGCCCCAGCATTTT,CASSLRGQDQPQHF,TRBV5-4,NA,TRBD1,TRBJ1-5
TGTGCCAGCAGTGACAGGCCAGCGGGGAGCACAGATACGCAGTATTTT,CASSDRPAGSTDTQYF,TRBV6-4,NA,TRBD2,TRBJ2-3
TGTGCCAGCAGTTTACGCGGAACCCGGGAGTATGGCTACACCTTC,CASSLRGTREYGYTF,TRBV27,NA,NA,TRBJ1-2
TGTGCTAGCAGCCCGCTCAGCGGGGGCACAGATACGCAGTATTTT,CASSPLSGGTDTQYF,TRBV7-7,once,TRBD2,TRBJ2-3
TGTGCCAGTAGTACCATCCCAGCAGCGACAACTAATGAAAAACTGTTTTTT,CASSTIPAATTNEKLFF,TRBV19,NA,NA,TRBJ1-4
TGTGCCACCCAGAGGGAAGGCGAGCAGTACTTC,CATQREGEQYF,TRBV6-6,NA,NA,TRBJ2-7
TGTGCCAGCAGCCTGCCCGGGACAGGAAGTGAAAAACTGTTTTTT,CASSLPGTGSEKLFF,TRBV5-6,few,TRBD1,TRBJ1-4
TGTGCCAGTAGTATAGCGGCCGCTCGGGCGGGCGGATCCTACGAGCAGTACTTC,CASSIAAARAGGSYEQYF,TRBV19,NA,NA,TRBJ2-7
TGTGCCAGTAGTCCCCAGGGACTCCAAAAAGCTGGGGCCAACGTCCTGACTTTC,CASSPQGLQKAGANVLTF,TRBV19,once,NA,TRBJ2-6
TGTGCCAGCAGAGAAAGGGACAGGGTTGGTCAGCCCCAGCATTTT,CASRERDRVGQPQHF,TRBV6-1,NA,TRBD1,TRBJ1-5
TGTGCCAGCAGCTTAGCGAAGAACATGAACTACGAGCAGTACTTC,CASSLAKNMNYEQYF,TRBV7-8,NA,NA,TRBJ2-7
TGTGCCAGCACAGGGCTCGCGATGGCTGAAGCTTTCTTT,CASTGLAMAEAFF,TRBV11-1,NA,NA,TRBJ1-1
TGCAGCGTCAGCCCCCCTAGCGGGGTAGAGACCCAGTACTTC,CSVSPPSGVETQYF,TRBV29-1,NA,TRBD2,TRBJ2-5
TGCGCCAGCAGCGGTACAGGGCCTGAAGCTTTCTTT,CASSGTGPEAFF,TRBV5-1,NA,NA,TRBJ1-1
TGTGCCAGCAGCTTAGATGGACAGTTTAACTATGGCTACACCTTC,CASSLDGQFNYGYTF,TRBV11-2,NA,NA,TRBJ1-2
TGCAGCGCAGACATACGCGCAGATACGCAGTATTTT,CSADIRADTQYF,TRBV29-1,NA,NA,TRBJ2-3
TGTGCCAGCAGCTCGGGGACAGGGCCCCCAACGGCCACCGGGGAGCTGTTTTTT,CASSSGTGPPTATGELFF,TRBV5-6,NA,TRBD1,TRBJ2-2
TGTGCCTGGAGTACTCAACGGGACAGGGGGGTTAATAGCAATCAGCCCCAGCATTTT,CAWSTQRDRGVNSNQPQHF,TRBV30,NA,TRBD1,TRBJ1-5
TGTGCCACCAGCGTTAGCGGGAGTATCTACGAGCAGTACTTC,CATSVSGSIYEQYF,TRBV15,NA,TRBD2,TRBJ2-7
TGTGCCAGCCCTCTCGCTAGCGGATACAATGAGCAGTTCTTC,CASPLASGYNEQFF,TRBV27,NA,TRBD2,TRBJ2-1
TGTGCCAGCAGTTTTCCCGGGAGGCCTGAAGCTTTCTTT,CASSFPGRPEAFF,TRBV28,once,NA,TRBJ1-1
TGTTCCAGCAGCTTAGCGGGGACAGGGTATGGCAATCAGCCCCAGCATTTT,CSSSLAGTGYGNQPQHF,TRBV7-9,NA,TRBD1,TRBJ1-5
TGTGCCAGCAGCTTAGCACTCCCAGGGCCTAACTATGGCTACACCTTC,CASSLALPGPNYGYTF,TRBV7-9,NA,NA,TRBJ1-2
TGTGCCAGCTCACCTTGGACAGAGAACACTGAAGCTTTCTTT,CASSPWTENTEAFF,TRBV18,NA,NA,TRBJ1-1
TGTGCCACCAGTGAGGGACAGGGGGCTTCCTACGAGCAGTACTTC,CATSEGQGASYEQYF,TRBV15,NA,TRBD1,TRBJ2-7
TGTGCCAGCAGCCAACTCTCATCAGGCTCTGGGGCCAACGTCCTGACTTTC,CASSQLSSGSGANVLTF,TRBV4-2,NA,NA,TRBJ2-6